This T cell receptor beta chain appears in the sequencing data of a study of cytomegalovirus exposure and HLA in healthy donors (TCRdb year 2017). Broadly, across the study: According to a later analysis, one platform produced both the approximately 110 validation repertoires and the roughly 660 repertoires of the first cohort. The aim of the study was to test whether cataloging public T cell receptors could identify signatures of past pathogen exposure. A separate validation cohort of over a hundred different subjects was used in addition to the roughly 670-subject first cohort. High-throughput TCR immunosequencing, statistical association of individual TCRs with disease status, and machine learning were combined to predict cytomegalovirus infection status.

Libraries came from the immunoSEQ multiplex PCR assay. The authors processed their data as follows. A statistical classification framework was developed to diagnose cytomegalovirus status using the catalog of TCR beta chain sequences. TCRdb took this table from immuneACCESS and kept in-frame rearrangements with V and J called. Such tables lack part of the clones; where checked against another copy, unresolved V genes explain under half of the gap, and the rest is unexplained. V and J calls and clone size come straight from that table; D and trimming were deduced from the DNA. For this sample there are more than 95,000 clones; around 95% appear just once. 1.7% of the sample is in the top ten clones. What the authors observed across the whole study: The study gave a list of roughly 150 TCR beta chains associated with cytomegalovirus. The classifier was reported to diagnose cytomegalovirus status with high specificity and sensitivity in both the original and validation cohorts. In vitro tests confirmed that a few of the cytomegalovirus-associated TCR beta chains recognize cytomegalovirus antigens. All 120 or so repertoires were used to score co-occurrence in the validation cohort in a later analysis, because that analysis had no HLA typing for the cohort. Most TCR sequences were observed very rarely across donors, whereas some public TCRs were present in many individuals. Of the cluster scores, approximately 95% were above 0 in a later analysis, which found that TCRs clustered in the first cohort also tended to co-occur in the approximately 120 validation repertoires. The authors suggested that the approach could potentially be extended to other disease states and immunological phenotypes.

The donors were included in the validation cohort of roughly 120 subjects, a group kept apart from the roughly 700-subject first cohort. Worth noting for this clone: This clone's antigen is unknown. Base qualities are not provided; no much larger clone lies one nucleotide away.

This sequence was found in a young man in good health and CMV-seronegative. Sequenced: PBMCs.

The nucleotides read TGTGCCAGCAGTGTTGTACAGGCACTCGGGCAGTACTTC. It encodes CASSVVQALGQYF. The sequence joins TRBV2 to TRBJ2-7; the best D guess is TRBD1, with 5 bases matching. Looking up the germline V gene yields CDR1 SNHLY and CDR2 FYNNEI. The CDR3 numbers 13 residues from cysteine through phenylalanine. The CDR3 DNA has 39 bases and is translated from base 1. The V end loses 4 bases and the J end loses 9 bases, and a stretch of 16 bases separates them.